What follows is one TCR beta chain and its context. The specificity of this receptor is unknown. Per-base qualities were not stored, and no clone one base away is much larger. The source of the sample is a study of blood T cell repertoires in COVID-19 (TCRdb year 2020). Describing the broader study: Collaborator samples came from the United States, Italy and Spain and covered acute and convalescent phases of COVID-19. The material from the prospective study consisted of cDNA or gDNA derived from T cells, B-cell-depleted T cells, or PBMCs. Subjects who had been exposed to COVID-19, were actively infected with it, or had recovered from it provided the deeply sampled blood TCRbeta repertoires that made up the dataset. A freely available public database, intended as a resource for researchers studying the immune response to SARS-CoV-2, is where the repertoires were released. The samples were drawn from the first 160 participants of the ongoing ImmuneRACE study and from over a thousand subjects provided by 6 global collaborators. The sample metadata nearly always contained a de-identified subject ID, COVID-19 status, age in years and sex. Where HLA class I and class II types were available, the types were taken from metadata supplied by the sample provider, not from assay-based typing. Study-wide conclusions, independent of this receptor: The quantity of clinical and demographic metadata differed by source and by participant and was supplied without curation.

The germline V gene encodes CDR1 KGHSH and CDR2 LQKENI. From the cysteine through the phenylalanine, the CDR3 covers 12 amino acids. Kept here is only the CDR3 DNA, which spans 36 bases and is read in frame from base 1. At the junction V is shortened by 6 bases and J by 0 bases, with 5 bases in between. The immunoSEQ Assay, a bias-controlled multiplex PCR, was used to amplify TCRbeta CDR3 regions from genomic DNA. The authors' pipeline ran thus. The number of nucleated cells in each sample was estimated by amplification of reference gene primers within the assay. To quantify the absolute abundance of each unique TCRbeta CDR3 rearrangement, sequence reads were collapsed and filtered. Productive Simpson clonality was computed per sample as the square root of Simpson's diversity index over productive rearrangements. TCRdb took this table from immuneACCESS and kept in-frame rearrangements with V and J called. Such tables lack part of the clones; where checked against another copy, unresolved V genes explain under half of the gap, and the rest is unexplained. V and J calls and clone size come straight from that table; D and trimming were deduced from the DNA. A total of about 240,000 clones appear in this sample, nearly 90% of them only once. 0.65% to 0.95% of the sample is in the top ten clones.

Collaborating institutions collected whole blood in K2EDTA tubes following their own protocols. For TCRbeta analysis, collaborators shipped samples as frozen whole blood, isolated PBMCs, or DNA extracted from either of those sample types. Sequenced: peripheral blood. The sequence is built from TRBV18 and TRBJ2-5, with the D gene uncertain. The TCR originated in a woman younger than 45 with acute or convalescent COVID-19. The DNA sequence reads TGTGCCAGCTCTGCTAACCAAGAGACCCAGTACTTC. Translated, it reads CASSANQETQYF.